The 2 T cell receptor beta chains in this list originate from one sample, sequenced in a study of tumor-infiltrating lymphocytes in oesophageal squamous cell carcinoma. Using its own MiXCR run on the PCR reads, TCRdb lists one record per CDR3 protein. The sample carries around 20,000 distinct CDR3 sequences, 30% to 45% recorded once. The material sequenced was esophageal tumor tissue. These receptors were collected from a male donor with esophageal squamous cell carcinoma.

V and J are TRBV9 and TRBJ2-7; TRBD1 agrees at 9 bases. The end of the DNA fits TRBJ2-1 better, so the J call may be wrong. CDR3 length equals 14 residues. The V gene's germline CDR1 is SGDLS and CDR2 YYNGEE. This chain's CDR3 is CASNRDRVTDEQFF. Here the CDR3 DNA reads TGTGCCAGCAACCGGGACAGGGTAACAGATGAGCAGTTCTTC.

The CDR3 loop is CASSEGGAGEQFF. CDR3 sequence (DNA): TGTGCCAGCAGTGAAGGGGGGGCGGGTGAGCAGTTCTTC. V and J are TRBV2 and TRBJ2-1; the D gene could be TRBD1 or TRBD2 (6 bases each). The CDR3 has 13 residues. Per the germline V gene, CDR1 is SNHLY and CDR2 is FYNNEI. Trimming shortened V by 1 base and J by 9 bases, and 10 bases separated the two germline ends.